This T cell receptor beta chain derives from a study of beta chain features in type 1 diabetes. Study details: Age, gender, cell numbers and subset yield matched between patients and controls. Study-level findings and limits: Among type 1 diabetes patients, VDJ junctions had fewer insertions and more deletions.

The investigators reverse transcribed all of the isolated RNA, so they sequenced expressed TCRB transcripts. About 3.6 million reads was the average for naive, central memory and regulatory T cell samples. Data came from immunoSEQ multiplex PCR; TCRdb stores just in-frame clones and leaves some out. Of 300,000 to 350,000 clones in the sample, less than 15% were seen once. Germline V gene sequence: CDR1 LNHDA, CDR2 SQIVND (reference sequence). The CDR3 has 15 residues. The trim removed 3 bases at V and 4 bases at J, leaving 4 bases unmatched. There are a few counts of this clone. Its antigen is as yet unknown.

The sample comprised central memory CD4+ T cells from blood. V usage is TRBV19 and J usage is TRBJ2-3, with TRBD2 matching over 10 bases. This receptor was taken from a man under 40 in good health. The CDR3 reads CASSIRTSGSDTQYF. The CDR3 nucleotides are TGTGCCAGTAGTATTAGGACTAGCGGTTCAGATACGCAGTATTTT.